This passage covers 10 T cell receptor beta chains from one sample sequenced in a study of OX40 agonist ivuxolimab in advanced cancers. The repertoire was sequenced with immunoSEQ multiplex PCR; TCRdb's copy has only in-frame clones and lacks some. The table lists 60,000 or so clones, 80% to 95% of them singletons, with over 20% in the top ten. Specimen: CD4+ or CD8+ T cells sorted from blood, collected in a trial of the OX40 agonist ivuxolimab. Receptors were obtained from an adult with an advanced solid tumor such as melanoma, head and neck, liver or kidney cancer.

The rearrangement links TRBV12-5 to TRBJ2-5; perhaps TRBD2 as D (6 bases). Germline loops: CDR1 LGHNT, CDR2 FRNRAP. This CDR3 is built from 13 residues. The ends were cut back, 5 bases at V and 4 bases at J, with 11 bases in the middle. The CDR3 coding sequence is TGTGCTAGTGGTCCTTGGGAGGCAGAGACCCAGTACTTC. Translating it yields CASGPWEAETQYF.

The J gene is TRBJ1-5, the V gene TRBV4-3, with a tentative D call TRBD1 (6 bases). There are 16 residues in the CDR3. V dropped 0 bases and J dropped 4 bases, with 13 bases sitting between them. Per the germline V gene, CDR1 is LGHNA and CDR2 is YSLEER. The CDR3 nucleotides are TGCGCCAGCAGCCAAGATGGGCAGGGGCGGAATCAGCCCCAGCATTTT. This encodes CASSQDGQGRNQPQHF.

For the CDR3, the DNA is TGCGCCAGCAGCCATATCGGGGAAAACTATGGCTACACCTTC. This translates into CASSHIGENYGYTF. V and J are TRBV4-1 and TRBJ1-2; D not certain. The germline V gene has CDR1 MGHRA and CDR2 YSYEKL. Trimming took off 3 bases at V and 2 bases at J, with 10 bases between the two ends. The CDR3 contains 14 residues.

In this sample, this clone turned up a few times. The chain employs TRBV2 and TRBJ2-7; D is unclear. Trimming left V 0 bases short and J 3 bases short, with 3 bases between. This CDR3 spans 12 amino acids. CDR1 is SNHLY and CDR2 is FYNNEI in the germline V gene. The CDR3 nucleotides read TGTGCCAGCAGTGAAGCAGACTACGAGCAGTACGTC. It yields the protein CASSEADYEQYV.

In its sample, this clone was seen once. The chain joins TRBV15 to TRBJ2-5; D is ambiguous. CDR1 and CDR2 (germline): LNHNV, YYDKDF (reference sequence). The CDR3 runs to 11 residues. Trimming cost V 1 base and J 5 bases, with 2 bases left between them. CDR3 protein: CATSRVETQYF. Written as DNA, the CDR3 is TGTGCCACCAGCAGAGTTGAGACCCAGTACTTC. The full variable domain, rest sourced from reference TRBV15 and TRBJ2-5, is DAMVIQNPRYQVTQFGKPVTLSCSQTLNHNVMYWYQQKSSQAPKLLFHYYDKDFNNEADTPDNFQSRRPNTSFCFLDIRSPGLGDTAMYLCATSRVETQYFGPGTRLLVL.

The V gene is TRBV5-4, the J gene TRBJ2-5, with 11 bases lining up with TRBD2. Germline trimming cut 4 bases from V and 3 bases from J; bases unmatched to any gene: 2. CDR1 and CDR2 (germline): SGHNT, YYREEE (reference sequence). The CDR3 covers 14 residues. The CDR3 loop reads CASSPGLAEETQYF. CDR3 in DNA: TGTGCCAGCAGCCCGGGACTAGCGGAAGAGACCCAGTACTTC.

This rearrangement joins TRBV10-3 to TRBJ1-2, with 10 bases lining up with TRBD1. This CDR3 has 15 residues. The ends lost 8 bases at V and 0 bases at J; junction bases unmatched: 6. Germline V gives CDR1 ENHRY, CDR2 SYGVKD. CDR3 region: CAIGGQGPANYGYTF. CDR3 nucleotide sequence: TGTGCCATCGGGGGACAGGGGCCGGCTAACTATGGCTACACCTTC.

The chain employs TRBV2 and TRBJ2-7; a weak D match, TRBD1 (6 bases). Trimming took off 2 bases at V and 4 bases at J, with 18 bases between the two ends. Looked up from germline, CDR1 is SNHLY and CDR2 is FYNNEI. The CDR3 contains 16 residues. The CDR3 DNA reads as TGTGCCAGCAGTGAATGGGACACACTCGAGCTATACGAGCAGTACTTC. Protein sequence: CASSEWDTLELYEQYF.

The chain recombines TRBV11-2 with TRBJ2-3; unclear D gene. V was pared by 5 bases and J by 2 bases, with 17 bases between. This CDR3 contains 16 residues. Looked up from germline, CDR1 is SGHAT and CDR2 is FQNNGV. The CDR3 DNA follows: TGTGCCAGCAGCCCGTTCTTTTCGTCCCTCACAGATACGCAGTATTTT. Translated, it gives CASSPFFSSLTDTQYF.

This chain joins TRBV12-5 and TRBJ1-5; unclear D gene. From germline, CDR1 is LGHNT and CDR2 FRNRAP. CDR3 length: 16 residues. V shed 0 bases and J shed 1 base, with 10 bases lying between them. CDR3 nucleotide sequence: TGTGCTAGTGGTTTGGTGGGTTCAAGAAGCAATCAGCCCCAGCATTTT. Encoded protein: CASGLVGSRSNQPQHF.